This T cell receptor (beta chain) was identified during a study of T cell changes during pregnancy in multiple sclerosis. Sequencing used immunoSEQ multiplex PCR; TCRdb keeps in-frame clones, though not all of them. The data hold about 68,000 clones, with about 90% observed a single time. V was trimmed by 4 bases and J by 2 bases, leaving 11 bases between them. CDR3 size: 13 residues. Germline V gene lookup returns CDR1 SQVTM and CDR2 ANQGSEA. This TCR came from a female donor with multiple sclerosis, enrolled in a pregnancy study. This rearrangement joins TRBV29-1 to TRBJ1-2; D not certain. Sequencing used peripheral blood, obtained in the second trimester of pregnancy. This chain's CDR3 is CSVAETANYGYTF. CDR3 coding DNA: TGCAGCGTTGCGGAGACGGCGAACTATGGCTACACCTTC.